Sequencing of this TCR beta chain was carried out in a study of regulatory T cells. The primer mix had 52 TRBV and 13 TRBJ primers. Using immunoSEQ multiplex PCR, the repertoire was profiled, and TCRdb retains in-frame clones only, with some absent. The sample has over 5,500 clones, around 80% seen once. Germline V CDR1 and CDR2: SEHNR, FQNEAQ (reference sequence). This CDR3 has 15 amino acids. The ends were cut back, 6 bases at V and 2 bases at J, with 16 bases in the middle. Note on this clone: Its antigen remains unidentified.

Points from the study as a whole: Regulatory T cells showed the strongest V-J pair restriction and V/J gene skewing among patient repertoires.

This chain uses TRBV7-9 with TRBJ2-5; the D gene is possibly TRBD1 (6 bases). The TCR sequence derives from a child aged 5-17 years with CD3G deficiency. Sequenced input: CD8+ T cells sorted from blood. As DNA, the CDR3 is TGTGCCAGCAGTCACCGAAATGGACAGCAAGAGACCCAGTACTTC. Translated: CASSHRNGQQETQYF.